The clone carrying this TCR beta chain was detected ten times or more. Its antigen is as yet unknown. This entry belongs to a study of T-cell reconstitution after alpha-beta-depleted transplantation in children. Study outcomes and limitations: It was reported that alpha-beta T cells came from several hundred expanded graft clones (about two months after transplant).

This CDR3 region has 14 residues. Trimming removed 0 bases at V and 2 bases at J, with 8 bases between. CDR1 and CDR2 (germline): LNHNV, YYDKDF (reference sequence). Unique molecular identifiers were incorporated when the TCRbeta library was constructed. TCRdb reprocessed the PCR reads with MiXCR, giving one entry per CDR3 protein. Of about 230,000 distinct CDR3 sequences in the sample, under 13% were seen once. This rearrangement joins TRBV15 to TRBJ2-7, with D unclear. Sequenced here: PBMCs, sampled before TCRalphabeta/CD19-depleted stem cell transplant. The clonotype was recovered from a child in the first two years of life with acute myeloid leukemia, due to receive a stem cell transplant. Here the CDR3 DNA reads TGTGCCACCAGCAGAGATGCAGGCCCCTACGAGCAGTACTTC. This translates into CATSRDAGPYEQYF.